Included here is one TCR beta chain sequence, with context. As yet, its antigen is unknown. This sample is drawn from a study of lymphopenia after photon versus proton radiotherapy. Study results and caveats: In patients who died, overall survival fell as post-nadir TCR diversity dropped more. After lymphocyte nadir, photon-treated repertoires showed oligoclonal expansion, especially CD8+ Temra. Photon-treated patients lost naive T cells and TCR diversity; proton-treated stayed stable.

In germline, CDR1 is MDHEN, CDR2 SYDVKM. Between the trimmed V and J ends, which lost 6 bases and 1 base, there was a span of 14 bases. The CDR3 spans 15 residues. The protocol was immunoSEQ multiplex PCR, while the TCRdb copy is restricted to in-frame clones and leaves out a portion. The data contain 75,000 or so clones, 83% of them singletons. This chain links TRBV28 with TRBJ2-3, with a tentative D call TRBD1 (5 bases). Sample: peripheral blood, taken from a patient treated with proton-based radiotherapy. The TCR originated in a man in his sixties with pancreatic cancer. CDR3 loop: CASSFKWGGTDTQYF. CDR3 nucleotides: TGTGCCAGCAGCTTTAAGTGGGGCGGCACAGATACGCAGTATTTT.